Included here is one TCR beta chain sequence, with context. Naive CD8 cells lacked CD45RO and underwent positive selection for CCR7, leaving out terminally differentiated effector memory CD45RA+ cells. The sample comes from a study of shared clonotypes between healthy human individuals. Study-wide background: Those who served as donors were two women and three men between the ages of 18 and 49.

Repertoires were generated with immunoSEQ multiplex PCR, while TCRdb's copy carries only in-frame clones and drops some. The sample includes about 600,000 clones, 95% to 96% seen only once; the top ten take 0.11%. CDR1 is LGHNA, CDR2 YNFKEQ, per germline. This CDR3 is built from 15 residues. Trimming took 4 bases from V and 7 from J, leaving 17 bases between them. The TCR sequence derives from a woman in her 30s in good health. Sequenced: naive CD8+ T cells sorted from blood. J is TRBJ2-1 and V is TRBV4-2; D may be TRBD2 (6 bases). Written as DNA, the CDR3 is TGTGCCAGCAGCCCGGACGCCGGGGGAAAGAATGAGCAGTTCTTC. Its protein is CASSPDAGGKNEQFF.